The T cell receptor (beta chain) under discussion was sequenced for a study of shared clonotypes between healthy human individuals. In the study overall: Participating donors consisted of two women and a few men aged 18 to 49. Each donor contributed plates that comprised three CD4 naive, three CD4 memory, two CD8 naive and one CD8 memory.

CDR3 length equals 16 residues. The V gene lost 3 bases and the J gene lost 5 bases, with 17 bases spanning the gap. Germline V CDR1 and CDR2: MGHRA, YSYEKL. Across several immunoSEQ plates, the genomic DNA of each subset was split evenly. Assay used: immunoSEQ multiplex PCR; TCRdb lists only in-frame clones, some missing. The repertoire has about 2.1 million clones, 93% of them found once; the top ten carry roughly 1.7%. This clone is a singleton in its sample. Terminally differentiated effector memory CD45RA+ cells were excluded from the naive CD8 cells, which were CD45RO-negative and positively selected for CCR7.

The origin of this receptor is a man aged 18 to 35 in good health. Some clones in this sample may be carry-over from other donors' samples. Sequencing was performed on naive CD8+ T cells from PBMCs. The chain couples TRBV4-1 to TRBJ2-1; a weak D match, TRBD2 (5 bases). In DNA form, the CDR3 reads TGCGCCAGCAGCCAGCTACCTCGGGGAGTAGACAATGAGCAGTTCTTC. The encoded protein is CASSQLPRGVDNEQFF.